The clone carrying this T cell receptor (beta chain) qualifies as medium-sized (0.01 to 0.1%). As yet, its antigen is unknown. The data are from a study of somatic mutations in cytotoxic T cells in rheumatoid arthritis. Study as a whole: At nearly 100% purity, some V beta antibody-stained T-cell populations were flow-sorted, and these included V beta1+ cells that were sequenced for TCRB.

TCRdb keeps only in-frame clones here, not all; method: immunoSEQ multiplex PCR. The sample has 8,000 to 11,000 clones, about four fifths seen once. Study results and limitations: Clonality of CD8+ cells rose with age in rheumatoid arthritis patients but not healthy controls.

Sequenced sample: CD8+ T cells sorted from blood. This TCR came from a woman in her 50s in good health.

The CDR3 sequence is CASSPITGTGELFF. In DNA form, the CDR3 reads TGTGCCAGCAGCCCCATAACCGGCACCGGGGAGCTGTTTTTT. The gene calls are TRBV7-9 and TRBJ2-2; D gene uncertain. Germline V gene lookup returns CDR1 SEHNR and CDR2 FQNEAQ (reference sequence). V lost 5 bases and J lost 4, with 11 bases in between. CDR3 length equals 14 residues.